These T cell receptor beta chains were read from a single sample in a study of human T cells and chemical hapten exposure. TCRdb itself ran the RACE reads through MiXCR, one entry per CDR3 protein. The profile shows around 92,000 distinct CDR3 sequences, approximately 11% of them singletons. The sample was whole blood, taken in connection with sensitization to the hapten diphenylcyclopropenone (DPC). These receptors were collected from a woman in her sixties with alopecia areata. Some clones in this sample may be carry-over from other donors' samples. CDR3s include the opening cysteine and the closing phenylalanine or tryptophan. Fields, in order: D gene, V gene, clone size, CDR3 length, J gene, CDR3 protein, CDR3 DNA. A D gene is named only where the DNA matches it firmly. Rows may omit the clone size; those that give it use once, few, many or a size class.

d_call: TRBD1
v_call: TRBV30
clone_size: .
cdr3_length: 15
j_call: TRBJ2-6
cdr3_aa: CAWSSGGSGANVLTF
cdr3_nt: TGTGCCTGGAGCTCAGGGGGCTCTGGGGCCAACGTCCTGACTTTC

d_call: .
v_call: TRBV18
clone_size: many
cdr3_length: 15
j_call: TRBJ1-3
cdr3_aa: CASSRDPVSGNTIYF
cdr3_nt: TGTGCCAGCTCACGGGATCCGGTCTCTGGAAACACCATATATTTT

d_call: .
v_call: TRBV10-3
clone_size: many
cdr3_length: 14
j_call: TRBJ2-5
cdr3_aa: CAISGTERQETQYF
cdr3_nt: TGTGCCATCAGTGGGACAGAACGACAAGAGACCCAGTACTTC

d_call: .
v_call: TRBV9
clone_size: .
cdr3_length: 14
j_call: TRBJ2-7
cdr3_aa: CASSVQGLAYEQYF
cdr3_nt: TGTGCCAGCAGCGTGCAGGGACTGGCCTACGAGCAGTACTTC

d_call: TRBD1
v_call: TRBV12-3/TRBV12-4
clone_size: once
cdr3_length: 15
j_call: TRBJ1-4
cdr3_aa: CASSLQTGANEKLFF
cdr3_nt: TGTGCCAGCAGTTTACAGACAGGGGCTAATGAAAAACTGTTTTTT

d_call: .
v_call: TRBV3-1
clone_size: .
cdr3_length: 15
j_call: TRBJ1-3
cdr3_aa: CASSQGMISENTIYF
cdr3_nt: TGTGCCAGCAGCCAGGGTATGATCTCTGAAAACACCATATATTTT

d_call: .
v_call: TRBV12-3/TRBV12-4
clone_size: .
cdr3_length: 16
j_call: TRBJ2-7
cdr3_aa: CASSFRWRKSSYEQYF
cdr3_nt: TGTGCCAGCAGTTTTCGGTGGCGAAAAAGCTCCTACGAGCAGTACTTC

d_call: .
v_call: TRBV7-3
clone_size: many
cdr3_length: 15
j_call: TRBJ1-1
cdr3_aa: CASSAQSAGNTEAFF
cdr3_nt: TGTGCCAGCAGCGCTCAATCCGCCGGGAACACTGAAGCTTTCTTT

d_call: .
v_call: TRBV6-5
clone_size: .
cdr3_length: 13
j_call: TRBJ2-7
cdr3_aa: CASMKGSSYEQYF
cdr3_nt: TGTGCCAGCATGAAGGGGAGCTCCTACGAGCAGTACTTC

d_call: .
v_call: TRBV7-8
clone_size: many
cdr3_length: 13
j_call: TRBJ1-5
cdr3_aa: CASSQITDSPQHF
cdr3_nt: TGTGCCAGCAGCCAGATAACAGATAGCCCCCAGCATTTT

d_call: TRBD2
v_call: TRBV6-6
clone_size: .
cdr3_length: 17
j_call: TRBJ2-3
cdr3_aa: CASSYPTSGGSTDTQYF
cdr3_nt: TGTGCCAGCAGTTACCCCACTAGCGGGGGTAGCACAGATACGCAGTATTTT

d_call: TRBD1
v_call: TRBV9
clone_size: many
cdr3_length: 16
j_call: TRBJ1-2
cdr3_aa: CASSVRGTEANYGYTF
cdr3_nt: TGTGCCAGCAGCGTCCGGGGGACAGAAGCTAACTATGGCTACACCTTC

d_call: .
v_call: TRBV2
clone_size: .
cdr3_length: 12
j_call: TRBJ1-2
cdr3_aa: CASRASPYGYTF
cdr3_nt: TGTGCCAGCAGGGCCTCACCATATGGCTACACCTTC

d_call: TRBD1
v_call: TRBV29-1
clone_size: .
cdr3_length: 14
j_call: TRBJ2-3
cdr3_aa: CSAERQGAADTQYF
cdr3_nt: TGCAGCGCGGAGAGACAGGGGGCTGCAGATACGCAGTATTTT

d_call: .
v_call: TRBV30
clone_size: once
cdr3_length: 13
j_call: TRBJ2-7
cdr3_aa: CAWQEGSSYEQYF
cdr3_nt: TGTGCCTGGCAGGAGGGTTCCTCCTACGAGCAGTACTTC

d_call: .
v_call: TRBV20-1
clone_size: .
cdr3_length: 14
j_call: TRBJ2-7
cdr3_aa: CSARDFAEPYEQYF
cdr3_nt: TGCAGTGCTAGAGATTTCGCGGAACCCTACGAGCAGTACTTC

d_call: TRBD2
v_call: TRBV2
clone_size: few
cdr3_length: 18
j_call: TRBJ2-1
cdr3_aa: CASSVKRGGQSSYNEQFF
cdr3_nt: TGTGCCAGCAGTGTCAAGCGGGGGGGCCAGAGTTCCTACAATGAGCAGTTCTTC

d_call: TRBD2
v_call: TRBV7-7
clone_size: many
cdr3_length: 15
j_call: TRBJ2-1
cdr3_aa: CASGRGLAGVGEQFF
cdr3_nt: TGTGCTAGCGGAAGGGGACTAGCGGGGGTCGGTGAGCAGTTCTTC

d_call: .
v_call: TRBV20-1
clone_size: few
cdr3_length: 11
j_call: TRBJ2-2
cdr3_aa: CSASVTGELFF
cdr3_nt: TGCAGTGCTAGCGTCACCGGGGAGCTGTTTTTT

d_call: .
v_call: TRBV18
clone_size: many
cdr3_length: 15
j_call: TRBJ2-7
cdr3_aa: CASSPPSQGSYEQYF
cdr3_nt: TGTGCCAGCTCACCACCTTCTCAGGGATCCTACGAGCAGTACTTC

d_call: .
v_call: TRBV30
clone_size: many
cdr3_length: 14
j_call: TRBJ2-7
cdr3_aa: CAWSVPGTIYEQYF
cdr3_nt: TGTGCCTGGAGTGTCCCAGGGACAATCTACGAGCAGTACTTC

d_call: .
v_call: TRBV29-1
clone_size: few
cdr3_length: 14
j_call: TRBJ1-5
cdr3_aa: CSVALGTADQPQHF
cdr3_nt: TGCAGCGTTGCTCTTGGAACAGCCGATCAGCCCCAGCATTTT

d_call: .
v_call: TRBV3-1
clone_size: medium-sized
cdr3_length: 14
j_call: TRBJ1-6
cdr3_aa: CASSQGRDNSPLHF
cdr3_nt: TGTGCCAGCAGCCAAGGGCGGGATAATTCACCCCTCCACTTT

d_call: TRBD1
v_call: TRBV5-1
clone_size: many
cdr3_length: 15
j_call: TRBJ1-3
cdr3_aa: CASSSGTASGNTIYF
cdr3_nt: TGCGCCAGCAGTTCCGGGACAGCCTCTGGAAACACCATATATTTT

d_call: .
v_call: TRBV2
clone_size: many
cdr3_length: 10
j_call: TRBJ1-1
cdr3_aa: CATQNTEAFF
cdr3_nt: TGTGCCACCCAGAACACTGAAGCTTTCTTT

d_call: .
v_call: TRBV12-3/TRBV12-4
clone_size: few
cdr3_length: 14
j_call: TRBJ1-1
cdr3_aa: CASRGQLQGTEAFF
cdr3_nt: TGTGCCAGCAGAGGACAGTTGCAAGGCACTGAAGCTTTCTTT

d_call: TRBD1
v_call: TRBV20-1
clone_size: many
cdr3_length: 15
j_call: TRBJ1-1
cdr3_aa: CSARDPGQGIAEAFF
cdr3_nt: TGCAGTGCTAGAGACCCGGGACAGGGGATTGCTGAAGCTTTCTTT

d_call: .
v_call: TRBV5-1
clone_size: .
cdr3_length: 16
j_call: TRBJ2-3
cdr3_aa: CASSLGLVRTTDTQYF
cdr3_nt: TGCGCCAGCAGCTTGGGTTTAGTCCGAACCACAGATACGCAGTATTTT

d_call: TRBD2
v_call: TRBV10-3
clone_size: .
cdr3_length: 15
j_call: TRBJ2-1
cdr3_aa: CAISSPGLVRNEQFF
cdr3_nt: TGTGCCATCAGTTCCCCGGGACTAGTGCGCAATGAGCAGTTCTTC

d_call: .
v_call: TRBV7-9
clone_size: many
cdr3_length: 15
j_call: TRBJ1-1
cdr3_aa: CASSPRRLGDTEAFF
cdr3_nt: TGTGCCAGCAGCCCCCGCCGTCTCGGGGACACTGAAGCTTTCTTT

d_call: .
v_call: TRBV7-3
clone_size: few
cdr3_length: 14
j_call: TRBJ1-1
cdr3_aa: CASSPTAWGTEAFF
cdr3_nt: TGTGCCAGCAGCCCGACGGCATGGGGGACTGAAGCTTTCTTT

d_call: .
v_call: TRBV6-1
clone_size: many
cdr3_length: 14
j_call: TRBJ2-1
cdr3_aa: CASSEVAGYNEQFF
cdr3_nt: TGTGCCAGCAGTGAGGTTGCGGGGTACAATGAGCAGTTCTTC

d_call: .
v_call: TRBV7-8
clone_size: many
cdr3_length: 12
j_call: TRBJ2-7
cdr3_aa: CASSLAVYEQYF
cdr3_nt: TGTGCCAGCAGCTTAGCGGTTTACGAGCAGTACTTC

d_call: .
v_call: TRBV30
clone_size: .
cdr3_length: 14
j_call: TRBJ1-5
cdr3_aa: CAWSVPRESQPQHF
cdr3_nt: TGTGCCTGGAGTGTACCTAGGGAGAGTCAGCCCCAGCATTTT

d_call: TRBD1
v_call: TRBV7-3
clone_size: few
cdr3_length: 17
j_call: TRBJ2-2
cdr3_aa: CASSLTGQGARTGELFF
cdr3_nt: TGTGCCAGCAGCTTAACGGGACAGGGGGCGCGAACCGGGGAGCTGTTTTTT

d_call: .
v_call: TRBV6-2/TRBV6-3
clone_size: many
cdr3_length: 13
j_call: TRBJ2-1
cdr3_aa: CASSYSGFGEQFF
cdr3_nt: TGTGCCAGCAGTTATTCAGGGTTTGGTGAGCAGTTCTTC

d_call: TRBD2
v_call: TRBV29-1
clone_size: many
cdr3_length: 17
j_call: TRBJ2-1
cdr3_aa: CSVGRLAGGATYNEQFF
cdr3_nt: TGCAGCGTTGGAAGGCTAGCGGGGGGCGCAACCTACAATGAGCAGTTCTTC

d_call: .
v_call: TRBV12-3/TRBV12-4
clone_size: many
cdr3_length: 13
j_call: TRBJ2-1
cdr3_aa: CASSLGLTGEQFF
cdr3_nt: TGTGCCAGCAGCCTCGGACTAACAGGCGAGCAGTTCTTC

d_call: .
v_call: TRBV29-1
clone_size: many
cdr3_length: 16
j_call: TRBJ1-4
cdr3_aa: CSVEDLGGAPNEKLFF
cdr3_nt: TGCAGCGTTGAAGATCTAGGGGGGGCTCCTAATGAAAAACTGTTTTTT

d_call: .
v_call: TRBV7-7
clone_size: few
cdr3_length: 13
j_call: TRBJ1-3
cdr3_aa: CASSRDLRNTIYF
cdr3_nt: TGTGCTAGCAGCCGGGACCTAAGAAACACCATATATTTT